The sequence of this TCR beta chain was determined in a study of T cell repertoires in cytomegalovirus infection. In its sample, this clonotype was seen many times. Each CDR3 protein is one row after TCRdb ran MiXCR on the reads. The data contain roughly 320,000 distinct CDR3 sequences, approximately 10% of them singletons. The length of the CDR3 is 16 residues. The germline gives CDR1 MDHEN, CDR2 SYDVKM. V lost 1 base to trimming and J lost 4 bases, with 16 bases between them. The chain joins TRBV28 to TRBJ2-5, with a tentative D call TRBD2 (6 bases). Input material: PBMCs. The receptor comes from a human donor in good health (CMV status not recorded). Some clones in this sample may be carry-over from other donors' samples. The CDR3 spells CASSLFVGSGIETQYF. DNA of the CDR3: TGTGCCAGCAGTTTATTTGTAGGTAGCGGAATAGAGACCCAGTACTTC.